The rows below give T cell receptor beta chains drawn from one sample of a study of cytomegalovirus exposure and HLA in healthy donors. This table comes from immunoSEQ multiplex PCR, and its TCRdb copy is limited to in-frame clones, with some not included. The table has 100,000 to 150,000 clones, 77% seen once; the top ten hold about 3.7%. Source material: PBMCs. Receptors were obtained from a human donor in good health. Both conserved end residues are part of each CDR3. The D gene is left open where the match is weak. Part of the rows lack a size; the others show once, few, many or a class for expanded clones.

clone_size j_call v_call d_call cdr3_nt cdr3_aa
- TRBJ1-2 TRBV11-3 - TGTGCCAGCAGCCGATCGGCAGGGATCTTCGATGGCTACACCTTC CASSRSAGIFDGYTF
- TRBJ2-6 TRBV30 - TGTGCCTGGAGCCGAGGGAGCTCTGGGGCCAACGTCCTGACTTTC CAWSRGSSGANVLTF
- TRBJ2-5 TRBV4-1 TRBD2 TGCGCCAGCAGCCAAGGGATCGGGCTAGCGGGAGAAGAGACCCAGTACTTC CASSQGIGLAGEETQYF
- TRBJ2-3 TRBV28 - TGTGCCAGCAGTTTGATAGTGGGGGCCCCAGATACGCAGTATTTT CASSLIVGAPDTQYF
- TRBJ2-1 TRBV6-1 TRBD2 TGTGCCAGCAGTGAGGGGGCGGGGGGCTACAATGAGCAGTTCTTC CASSEGAGGYNEQFF
- TRBJ1-5 TRBV9 TRBD1 TGTGCCAGCAGCTCCGAGGGACAGGCGAATCAGCCCCAGCATTTT CASSSEGQANQPQHF
- TRBJ2-1 TRBV5-8 TRBD2 TGTGCCAGCAGACTAGCGGGAGGGCCCGGGCAGTTCTTC CASRLAGGPGQFF
once TRBJ1-3 TRBV10-3 - TGTGCCATCAGGATGGATACAGGGCGCCCAGGGGGAAACACCATATATTTT CAIRMDTGRPGGNTIYF
few TRBJ1-1 TRBV7-9 - TGTGCCAGCAGCTCGACAGATGAAGCTTTCTTT CASSSTDEAFF
- TRBJ2-7 TRBV6-5 TRBD2 TGTGCCAGCAGTTACGGGACTAGCCAATCCTACGAGCAGTACTTC CASSYGTSQSYEQYF
- TRBJ2-1 TRBV6-5 TRBD2 TGTGCCAGCAGTTACTCAGGCGGGAGTGGTGAGCAGTTCTTC CASSYSGGSGEQFF
- TRBJ1-5 TRBV19 TRBD1 TGTGCCAGTAGTATTTCAGGGGGGCGTGACAATCAGCCCCAGCATTTT CASSISGGRDNQPQHF
- TRBJ2-7 TRBV28 - TGTGCCAGCCACCCCGCCCGTAGCTCCTACGAGCAGTACTTC CASHPARSSYEQYF
- TRBJ2-3 TRBV13 TRBD2 TGTGCCAGCAGCATCAGGACTAGCGGCTCCACAGATACGCAGTATTTT CASSIRTSGSTDTQYF
- TRBJ2-7 TRBV10-1 - TGCGCCAGCAGTGAAGGCCCGGGAGAGCAGTACTTC CASSEGPGEQYF
- TRBJ1-1 TRBV12-5 TRBD1 TGTGCTAGTGGTTCCGACAGGGGTGGCACTGAAGCTTTCTTT CASGSDRGGTEAFF
- TRBJ1-2 TRBV19 - TGTGCCAGTAGTAACCGGGGGGCGCCTGGCTACACCTTC CASSNRGAPGYTF
- TRBJ1-2 TRBV28 TRBD1 TGTGCCAGCCAGGGGGATAATGGCTACACCTTC CASQGDNGYTF
- TRBJ1-2 TRBV27 TRBD1 TGTGCCAGCAGCGGGACAGGGTCGAACTATGGCTACACCTTC CASSGTGSNYGYTF
- TRBJ2-1 TRBV5-1 TRBD2 TGCGCCAGCAGCTCCCTAGCGGGAGGGTACAATGAGCAGTTCTTC CASSSLAGGYNEQFF
- TRBJ1-1 TRBV19 - TGTGCCAGTAAGCGGCCATACACTGAAGCTTTCTTT CASKRPYTEAFF
- TRBJ2-3 TRBV30 - TGTGCCTGGGGCACAGGGAGCACAGATACGCAGTATTTT CAWGTGSTDTQYF
- TRBJ1-3 TRBV4-1 - TGCGCCAGCAGCCCAACAAGGAGCTCTGGAAACACCATATATTTT CASSPTRSSGNTIYF
- TRBJ1-2 TRBV30 TRBD1 TGTGCCTGGAGACCCCCGGACAGGGGTCGGGGCTACACCTTC CAWRPPDRGRGYTF
- TRBJ1-1 TRBV7-9 - TGTGCCAGCAGCGCCCGTGACAGTAGCAGCACTGAAGCTTTCTTT CASSARDSSSTEAFF
few TRBJ2-3 TRBV11-3 - TGTGCCAGCAGCTTAGGCTATGGAGATACGCAGTATTTT CASSLGYGDTQYF
- TRBJ1-5 TRBV7-8 - TGTGCCAGCAGCATGGGGGAGGAGCGGGGCGGCAATCAGCCCCAGCATTTT CASSMGEERGGNQPQHF
- TRBJ2-2 TRBV25-1 TRBD2 TGTGCCAGCAGTGAATATCTCCCGGGAGGGCCTGGCACCGGGGAGCTGTTTTTT CASSEYLPGGPGTGELFF
- TRBJ2-2 TRBV9 - TGTGCCAGCAGTCCGGGACTTCGGAACACCGGGGAGCTGTTTTTT CASSPGLRNTGELFF